The next 20 T cell receptor beta chains were all read from a single sample in a study of blood T cells in healthy people across ages. A second PCR, run for about 7 to 11 cycles, used a sample-barcoded 5' primer plus a J-beta primer mix. TCRdb ran MiXCR on the 5' RACE reads and lists one entry per CDR3 protein. The repertoire consists of roughly 800,000 distinct CDR3 sequences, with about 25% occurring once and the leading ten covering more than 3%. These data also featured in a second study, about T cells of mothers and their children.

The material sequenced was blood. The receptors here all came from a boy aged 5-17 years in good health.

This CDR3 is CSVDGHSGSTYNEQFF. The CDR3 nucleotides are TGCAGCGTTGACGGTCACAGCGGATCCACCTACAATGAGCAGTTCTTC. The rearrangement links TRBV29-1 to TRBJ2-1, with D possibly TRBD2 on 5 matching bases. The CDR3 has 16 residues. Trimming removed 3 bases at V and 2 bases at J, with 17 bases between. The V gene's germline CDR1 is SQVTM and CDR2 ANQGSEA.

The rearrangement uses TRBV28 and TRBJ2-5; D gene ambiguous. The germline V gene has CDR1 MDHEN and CDR2 SYDVKM. The V end was cut by 4 bases, the J end by 0 bases, with 9 bases between. This CDR3 is 14 amino acids long. Here the CDR3 DNA reads TGTGCCAGCAGTTCCCCGGCAGACCAAGAGACCCAGTACTTC. Protein sequence: CASSSPADQETQYF.

This clonotype was observed a handful of times. The gene calls are TRBV6-1 and TRBJ2-7; D is unclear. With 4 bases removed from V and 4 bases from J, the gap between germline ends came to 14 bases. The CDR3 runs 14 residues. Germline V gene data show CDR1 as MNHNS and CDR2 as SASEGT. The chain's CDR3 is CASSGRRVAYEQYF. The CDR3 DNA follows: TGTGCCAGCAGTGGCCGTCGGGTCGCGTACGAGCAGTACTTC.

The gene calls are TRBV14 and TRBJ2-2, with a tentative D call TRBD2 (6 bases). The CDR3 extends over 15 amino acids. CDR1 SGHDN and CDR2 FVKESK come from the germline V gene. V was clipped by 4 bases and J by 4 bases, with 13 bases between them. CDR3 in amino acids: CASSPFGSPTGELFF. CDR3 bases: TGTGCCAGCAGCCCCTTCGGGAGCCCCACCGGGGAGCTGTTTTTT. The full variable domain, in which reference TRBV14 and TRBJ2-2 provide the parts outside the CDR3, is EAGVTQFPSHSVIEKGQTVTLRCDPISGHDNLYWYRRVMGKEIKFLLHFVKESKQDESGMPNNRFLAERTGGTYSTLKVQPAELEDSGVYFCASSPFGSPTGELFFGEGSRLTVL.

This clonotype was recorded a few times. V gene TRBV6-6 combines with J gene TRBJ2-1, with D possibly matching TRBD1 (6 bases). The J call may be faulty, since TRBJ2-7 better matches the DNA end. The germline V gene has CDR1 MNHNY and CDR2 SVGAGI (reference sequence). CDR3 length: 13 residues. The CDR3 protein is CASTMGHSYEQYF. The CDR3 coding sequence is TGTGCCAGCACCATGGGACATTCCTACGAGCAGTACTTC.

This clonotype showed up just a few times. The chain uses TRBV7-9 and TRBJ2-3; 10 nucleotides align to TRBD2. Germline V gene data show CDR1 as SEHNR and CDR2 as FQNEAQ (reference sequence). V was pared by 0 bases and J by 4 bases, with 16 bases of the junction left unmatched. The CDR3 totals 20 residues. CDR3 residues: CASSLALWASGRFTADTQYF. CDR3 coding DNA: TGTGCCAGCAGCTTAGCCCTGTGGGCTAGCGGGAGATTTACCGCAGATACGCAGTATTTT. Full variable domain (rest looked up from reference TRBV7-9 and TRBJ2-3): DTGVSQNPRHKITKRGQNVTFRCDPISEHNRLYWYRQTLGQGPEFLTYFQNEAQLEKSRLLSDRFSAERPKGSFSTLEIQRTEQGDSAMYLCASSLALWASGRFTADTQYFGPGTRLTVL.

Points on this clonotype: The junction departs from germline at one end; a sequencing error may be responsible. This chain links TRBV20-1 with TRBJ2-3; D might be TRBD1 or TRBD2, each matching 7 bases. Looked up from germline, CDR1 is DFQATT and CDR2 is SNEGSKA (reference sequence). This CDR3 has 12 amino acids. The CDR3 DNA reads as TGCAGTGCTAGAGGGGGGGGGTTTGGACAGGTTTTT. Translated, it gives CSARGGGFGQVF.

This clonotype turned up a few times. This rearrangement joins TRBV7-3 to TRBJ2-2, with D perhaps TRBD2 (5 bases). Germline CDR1 is SGHTA and CDR2 is FQGTGA. V was trimmed by 7 bases and J by 5 bases, leaving 8 bases between them. The CDR3 loop spans 12 amino acids. This CDR3 reads CASTPGTGELFF. The CDR3 coding sequence is TGTGCCAGCACACCGGGGACCGGGGAGCTGTTTTTT.

V gene TRBV20-1 combines with J gene TRBJ2-5; no clear D. V shed 3 bases and J shed 11 bases, with 10 bases lying between them. CDR1 is DFQATT and CDR2 is SNEGSKA in the germline V gene (reference sequence). This CDR3 comprises 10 residues. DNA of the CDR3: TGCAGTGCTAGGCCTTCTGAGCAGTACTTC. This encodes CSARPSEQYF.

The chain is built from TRBV7-2 and TRBJ2-1; D possibly corresponds to TRBD1 (5 bases). Per the germline V gene, CDR1 is SGHTA and CDR2 is FQGNSA. This CDR3 has 15 amino acids. V was pared by 1 base and J by 3 bases, with 10 bases between. CDR3 region: CASSLEGRIYNEQFF. CDR3 bases: TGTGCCAGCAGCTTAGAGGGGCGGATCTACAATGAGCAGTTCTTC.

This clonotype was seen a few times. The CDR3 nucleotides are TGCAGTGCTAGAGTCGGCGGAAACACAGATACGCAGTATTTT. It is translated as CSARVGGNTDTQYF. This chain uses TRBV20-1 with TRBJ2-3; no firm D call. The CDR3 is 14 residues long. The germline V gene encodes CDR1 DFQATT and CDR2 SNEGSKA (reference sequence). V was cut by 1 base and J by 2 bases, with 10 bases left in between.

The rearrangement links TRBV12-3 or TRBV12-4 to TRBJ1-2, with D possibly TRBD1 on 5 matching bases. This CDR3 contains 15 residues. V was clipped by 1 base and J by 0 bases, with 9 bases between them. The CDR3, as DNA: TGTGCCAGCAGTTTAGGACAGATAGCTAACTATGGCTACACCTTC. Translation: CASSLGQIANYGYTF.

The chain carries TRBV29-1 and TRBJ1-2; 7 bases map to TRBD1. V lost 8 bases and J lost 10; bases outside the gene matches: 10. Germline values: CDR1 SQVTM, CDR2 ANQGSEA. The CDR3 covers 11 residues. As DNA, the CDR3 is TGCAGCACTCGACAGGGATTGGACTACACCTTC. Encoded protein: CSTRQGLDYTF.

This sequence joins TRBV20-1 and TRBJ2-1; no firm D call. CDR1 and CDR2 from the germline V gene are DFQATT and SNEGSKA (reference sequence). The CDR3 length is 12 residues. The V end was cut by 6 bases, the J end by 10 bases, with 16 bases between. As DNA, the CDR3 is TGCAGTGCACGGCTGAGTCGACCAGAGCAGTTCTTC. It encodes CSARLSRPEQFF.

V gene TRBV5-1 combines with J gene TRBJ1-1; no reliable D call. Germline values: CDR1 SGHRS, CDR2 YFSETQ. The CDR3 runs 16 residues. V was shortened by 1 base and J by 0 bases, with 13 bases between the two germline ends. This chain's CDR3 is CASSLTGEGMNTEAFF. The CDR3 coding sequence is TGCGCCAGCAGCTTGACGGGAGAGGGCATGAACACTGAAGCTTTCTTT.

This clonotype was recorded a few times. This chain uses TRBV7-9 with TRBJ2-7, with D uncertain. V was shortened by 6 bases and J by 5 bases, with 14 bases between the two germline ends. This CDR3 is built from 13 residues. Germline CDR1 reads SEHNR; CDR2 reads FQNEAQ (reference sequence). In DNA form, the CDR3 reads TGTGCCAGCAGGCAGGCAGGCGTGGACGAGCAGTACTTC. Translated, it gives CASRQAGVDEQYF.

The CDR3 protein is CASSPDRGRGYTF. DNA of the CDR3: TGTGCCAGCAGCCCAGACAGGGGACGAGGCTACACCTTC. The gene calls are TRBV12-3 or TRBV12-4 and TRBJ1-2, with 8 bases identical to TRBD1. This CDR3 is built from 13 residues. V was pared by 6 bases and J by 8 bases, with 8 bases of the junction left unmatched.

The DNA for the CDR3 is TGTGCCAGCAGCGTAGGAAGACTAGCGGGTTTCACAGATACGCAGTATTTT. Translation: CASSVGRLAGFTDTQYF. This rearrangement joins TRBV9 to TRBJ2-3; 10 nucleotides line up with TRBD2. J lost 2 bases, V lost 0 bases, and 6 bases had no gene match. CDR1 is SGDLS, CDR2 YYNGEE, per germline. CDR3 length equals 17 residues.

This chain links TRBV9 with TRBJ2-5; D is possibly TRBD2 (6 bases). The V end lost 3 bases, the J end lost 2 bases, and 11 bases lay between the germline ends. CDR3 length equals 14 residues. The germline V gene encodes CDR1 SGDLS and CDR2 YYNGEE. The CDR3: CASSGWDLQETQYF. CDR3 nucleotide sequence: TGTGCCAGCAGCGGGTGGGACTTACAAGAGACCCAGTACTTC.

This clonotype was counted between two and nine times. J is TRBJ2-2 and V is TRBV7-8; unclear D gene. The CDR3 consists of 15 residues. Trimming cost V 5 bases and J 1 base, with 11 bases left between them. Germline-derived CDR1 and CDR2 are SGHVS and FQNEAQ. The CDR3 sequence is CASSRISRNTGELFF. The DNA of the CDR3 is TGTGCCAGCAGCCGAATCTCCAGGAACACCGGGGAGCTGTTTTTT.